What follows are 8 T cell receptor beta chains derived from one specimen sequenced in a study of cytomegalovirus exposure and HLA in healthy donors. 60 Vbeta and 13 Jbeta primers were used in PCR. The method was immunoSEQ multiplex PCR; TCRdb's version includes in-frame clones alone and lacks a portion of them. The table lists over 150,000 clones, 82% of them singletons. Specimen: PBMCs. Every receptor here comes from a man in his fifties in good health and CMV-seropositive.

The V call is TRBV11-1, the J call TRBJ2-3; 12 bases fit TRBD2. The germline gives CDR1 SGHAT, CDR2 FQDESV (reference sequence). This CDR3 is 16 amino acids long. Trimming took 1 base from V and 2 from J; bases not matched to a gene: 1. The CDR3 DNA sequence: TGTGCCAGCAGCTTAGGACTAGCGGGGGACACAGATACGCAGTATTTT. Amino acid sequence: CASSLGLAGDTDTQYF. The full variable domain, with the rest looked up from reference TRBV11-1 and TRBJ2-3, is EAEVAQSPRYKITEKSQAVAFWCDPISGHATLYWYRQILGQGPELLVQFQDESVVDDSQLPKDRFSAERLKGVDSTLKIQPAELGDSAMYLCASSLGLAGDTDTQYFGPGTRLTVL.

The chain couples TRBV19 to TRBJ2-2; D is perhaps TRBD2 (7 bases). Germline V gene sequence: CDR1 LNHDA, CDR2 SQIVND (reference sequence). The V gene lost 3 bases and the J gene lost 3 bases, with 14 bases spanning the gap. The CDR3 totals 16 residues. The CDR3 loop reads CASSMRWGGDTGELFF. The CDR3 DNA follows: TGTGCCAGTAGTATGAGATGGGGGGGCGACACCGGGGAGCTGTTTTTT.

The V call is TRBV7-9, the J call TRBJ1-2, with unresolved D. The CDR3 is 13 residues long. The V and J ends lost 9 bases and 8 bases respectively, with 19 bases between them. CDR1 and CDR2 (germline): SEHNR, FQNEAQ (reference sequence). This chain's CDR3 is CASPGGFVKGYTF. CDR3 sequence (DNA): TGTGCCAGTCCTGGCGGTTTTGTGAAAGGCTACACCTTC.

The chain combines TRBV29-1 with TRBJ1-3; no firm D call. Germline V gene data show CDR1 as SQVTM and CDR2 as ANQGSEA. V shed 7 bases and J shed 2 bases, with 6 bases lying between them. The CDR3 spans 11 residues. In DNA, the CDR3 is TGCAGCGCCACGGCTGGAAACACCATATATTTT. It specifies CSATAGNTIYF.

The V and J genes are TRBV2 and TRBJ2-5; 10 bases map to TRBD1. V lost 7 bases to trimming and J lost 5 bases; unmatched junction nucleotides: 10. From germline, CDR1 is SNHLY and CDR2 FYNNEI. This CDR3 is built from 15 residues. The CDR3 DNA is TGTGCCAGCAACCCGGACAGGGGGAACTGGGAGACCCAGTACTTC. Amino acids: CASNPDRGNWETQYF.

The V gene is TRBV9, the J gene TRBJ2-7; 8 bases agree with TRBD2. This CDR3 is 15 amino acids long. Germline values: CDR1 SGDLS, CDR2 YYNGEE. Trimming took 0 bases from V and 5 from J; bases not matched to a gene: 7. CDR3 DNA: TGTGCCAGCAGCGTAGCTGCGGGAGGTACCCACGAGCAGTACTTC. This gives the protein CASSVAAGGTHEQYF.

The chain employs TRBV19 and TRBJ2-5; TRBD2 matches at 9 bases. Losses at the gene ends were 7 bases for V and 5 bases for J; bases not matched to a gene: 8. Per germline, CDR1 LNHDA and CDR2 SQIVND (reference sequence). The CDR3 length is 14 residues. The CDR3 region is CASKKRGDRETQYF. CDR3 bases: TGTGCCAGTAAGAAGCGGGGGGACCGGGAGACCCAGTACTTC.

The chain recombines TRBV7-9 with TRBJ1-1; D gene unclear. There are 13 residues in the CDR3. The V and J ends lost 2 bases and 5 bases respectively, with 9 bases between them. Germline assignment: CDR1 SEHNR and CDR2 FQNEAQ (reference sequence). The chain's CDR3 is CASSLLEGTEAFF. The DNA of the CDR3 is TGTGCCAGCAGCTTATTGGAGGGAACTGAAGCTTTCTTT.